This T cell receptor (beta chain) comes out of a study of glioma-infiltrating T cells after dendritic cell vaccination. Repertoires were generated with immunoSEQ multiplex PCR, while TCRdb's copy carries only in-frame clones and drops some. The sample yields tens of thousands of clones, around 86% seen once. The CDR3 loop spans 11 amino acids. Germline CDR1 is MDHEN and CDR2 is SYDVKM. V gave up 8 bases and J gave up 8 bases; unmatched junction bases: 1. Sequenced here: blood, sampled before dendritic cell vaccination. The V gene is TRBV28, the J gene TRBJ2-1; 9 bases line up with TRBD2. This TCR came from a human donor with glioblastoma. The CDR3 loop reads CASGGRDEQFF. DNA for the CDR3: TGTGCCAGCGGCGGGAGGGATGAGCAGTTCTTC.